This record covers a single T cell receptor beta chain. The data are from a study of technical replicates of blood from several donors. Sequencing was performed with immunoSEQ multiplex PCR; in TCRdb, only in-frame clones are kept and a portion is missing. The sample lists 70,000 to 85,000 clones, nearly 97% occurring once. The CDR3 extends over 13 amino acids. Trimming removed 4 bases from V and 7 bases from J, with 10 bases in between. From germline, CDR1 is LNHDA and CDR2 SQIVND (reference sequence). The sequence was collected from a human donor in good health. Sequencing was carried out using T cells isolated from PBMCs. This rearrangement joins TRBV19 to TRBJ1-4, with D possibly being TRBD1 (6 bases). The DNA of the CDR3 is TGTGCCAGTAGTAAGGGGGACGGTGAAAAACTGTTTTTT. Translating it yields CASSKGDGEKLFF. Based on the CDR3 plus reference TRBV19 and TRBJ1-4, the full variable domain is DGGITQSPKYLFRKEGQNVTLSCEQNLNHDAMYWYRQDPGQGLRLIYYSQIVNDFQKGDIAEGYSVSREKKESFPLTVTSAQKNPTAFYLCASSKGDGEKLFFGSGTQLSVL.